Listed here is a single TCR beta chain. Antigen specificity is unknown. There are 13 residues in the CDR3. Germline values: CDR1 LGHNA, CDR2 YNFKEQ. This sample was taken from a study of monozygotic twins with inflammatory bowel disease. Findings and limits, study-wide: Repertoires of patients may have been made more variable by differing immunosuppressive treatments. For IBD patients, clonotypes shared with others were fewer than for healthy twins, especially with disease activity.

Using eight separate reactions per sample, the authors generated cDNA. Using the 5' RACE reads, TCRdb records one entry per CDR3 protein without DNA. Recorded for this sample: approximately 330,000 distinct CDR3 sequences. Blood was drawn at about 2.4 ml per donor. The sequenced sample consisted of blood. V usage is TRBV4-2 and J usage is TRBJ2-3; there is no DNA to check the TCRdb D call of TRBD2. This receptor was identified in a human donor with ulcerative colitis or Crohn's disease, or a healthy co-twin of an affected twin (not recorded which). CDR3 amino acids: CASSRGLEDTQYF.